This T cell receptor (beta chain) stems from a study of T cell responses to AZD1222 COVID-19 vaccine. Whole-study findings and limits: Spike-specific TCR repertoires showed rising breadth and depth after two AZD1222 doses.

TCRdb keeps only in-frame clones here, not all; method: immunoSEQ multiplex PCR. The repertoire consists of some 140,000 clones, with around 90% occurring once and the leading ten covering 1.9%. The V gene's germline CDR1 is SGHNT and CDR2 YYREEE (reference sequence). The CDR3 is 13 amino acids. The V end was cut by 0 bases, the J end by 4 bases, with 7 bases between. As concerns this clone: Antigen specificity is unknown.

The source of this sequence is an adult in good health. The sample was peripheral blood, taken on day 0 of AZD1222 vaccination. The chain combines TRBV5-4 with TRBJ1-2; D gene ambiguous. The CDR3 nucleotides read TGTGCCAGCAGCTTGGGGAGTGGCTATGGCTACACCTTC. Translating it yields CASSLGSGYGYTF.